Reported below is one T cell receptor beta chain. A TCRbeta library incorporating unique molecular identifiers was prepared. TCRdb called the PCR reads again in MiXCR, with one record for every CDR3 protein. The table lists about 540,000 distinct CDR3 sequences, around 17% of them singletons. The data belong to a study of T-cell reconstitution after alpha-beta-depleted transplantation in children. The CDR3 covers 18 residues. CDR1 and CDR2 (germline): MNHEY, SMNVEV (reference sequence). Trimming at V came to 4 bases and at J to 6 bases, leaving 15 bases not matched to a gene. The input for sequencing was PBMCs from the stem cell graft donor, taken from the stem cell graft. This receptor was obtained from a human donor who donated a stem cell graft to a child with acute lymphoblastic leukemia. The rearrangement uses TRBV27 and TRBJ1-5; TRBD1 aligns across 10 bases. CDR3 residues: CASSSRDRGREGRQPQHF. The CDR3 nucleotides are TGTGCCAGCAGTTCCCGGGACAGGGGACGGGAAGGACGTCAGCCCCAGCATTTT.